This entry concerns a single T cell receptor (beta chain). The source of the sample is a study of preoperative IRX-2 immunotherapy in early breast cancer. TCRdb's copy holds only in-frame clones and misses some; the assay was immunoSEQ multiplex PCR. The sample shows over 250 clones, about four fifths of them seen only once. Documented treatment: preoperative locoregional IRX-2 cytokine immunotherapy. Preoperative locoregional IRX-2 cytokine immunotherapy was tested in the phase Ib source study. The CDR3 length is 13 residues. Germline values: CDR1 GTSNPN, CDR2 SVGIG (reference sequence). With 5 bases clipped from V and 4 bases from J, the junction kept 2 bases outside the gene matches.

The clonotype was recovered from a human donor with breast cancer. The sample in question was normal tissue next to the tumor, obtained from a patient treated with IRX-2 immunotherapy. The chain combines TRBV30 with TRBJ2-1; 10 nucleotides agree with TRBD2. The CDR3 here is CAWCSGGYNEQFF. DNA of the CDR3: TGTGCCTGGTGTAGCGGGGGGTACAATGAGCAGTTCTTC.